The T cell receptor beta chain under discussion was sequenced for a study of control samples from healthy donors and cancer patients. The assay was immunoSEQ multiplex PCR, and TCRdb's table has in-frame clones only and misses some. The repertoire includes some 120,000 clones, 85% to 95% of them detected once, and 3.6% sits in the top ten. The CDR3 is 15 residues long. V shed 6 bases and J shed 4 bases, with 13 bases lying between them. CDR1 MNHEY and CDR2 SVGAGI come from the germline V gene. The genes are TRBV6-5 and TRBJ2-6; possible D gene TRBD1, 6 bases. The sequencing input was blood. The receptor comes from a man under 40 in good health. Written as DNA, the CDR3 is TGTGCCAGCAGCAACAGGGCGGAGGGGGCCAACGTCCTGACTTTC. Its protein product is CASSNRAEGANVLTF.